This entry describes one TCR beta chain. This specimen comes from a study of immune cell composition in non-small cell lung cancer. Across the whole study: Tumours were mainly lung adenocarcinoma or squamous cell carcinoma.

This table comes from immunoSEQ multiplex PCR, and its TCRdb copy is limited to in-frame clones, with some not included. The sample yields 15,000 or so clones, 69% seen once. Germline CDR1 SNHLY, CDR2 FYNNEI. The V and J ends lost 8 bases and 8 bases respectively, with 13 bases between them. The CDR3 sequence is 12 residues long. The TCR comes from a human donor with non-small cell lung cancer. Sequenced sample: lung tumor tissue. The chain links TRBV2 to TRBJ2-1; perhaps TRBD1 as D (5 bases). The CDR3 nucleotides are TGTGCCAGCCGTCGACAGACGGATGAGCAGTTCTTC. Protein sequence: CASRRQTDEQFF.